These 9 T cell receptor beta chains came from one sample sequenced in a study of cytomegalovirus exposure and HLA in healthy donors. PCR involved 60 Vbeta and 13 Jbeta primers. The data were produced by immunoSEQ multiplex PCR, yet TCRdb's version contains in-frame clones alone and is incomplete. The table includes around 140,000 clones, around 80% detected once. The sample consisted of PBMCs. All receptors come from a woman aged 60 to 75 in good health and CMV-seropositive.

The rearrangement joins TRBV9 to TRBJ2-1; 8 bases are shared with TRBD2. Germline V lookup: CDR1 SGDLS, CDR2 YYNGEE. After removal of 1 base from V and 6 bases from J, the junction contained 6 bases not matched to a gene. The length of the CDR3 is 15 residues. CDR3 DNA: TGTGCCAGCAGCGTAAGTGGCGGGGGGATCAATGAGCAGTTCTTC. As protein: CASSVSGGGINEQFF.

V usage is TRBV29-1 and J usage is TRBJ2-1; 9 bases are shared with TRBD1. The CDR3 runs 15 residues. Per germline, CDR1 SQVTM and CDR2 ANQGSEA. The V segment lost 5 bases and the J segment 4 bases; nucleotides outside the gene matches: 9. CDR3 sequence reads: CSVTRTGERYNEQFF. CDR3 sequence (DNA): TGCAGCGTTACAAGGACAGGGGAAAGATACAATGAGCAGTTCTTC.

This clone was counted a single time. The J gene is TRBJ2-5, the V gene TRBV14, with D hard to call. The end of the DNA fits TRBJ2-7 better, so the J call may be wrong. Per the germline V gene, CDR1 is SGHDN and CDR2 is FVKESK. The CDR3 is 13 residues long. CDR3 DNA: TGTGCCAGCAGCGAGAGACTTTATTACGAGCAGTACTTC. The encoded protein is CASSERLYYEQYF.

This clone was seen only once. The V and J genes are TRBV4-3 and TRBJ1-1; D is possibly TRBD1 (5 bases). CDR3 size: 15 residues. The ends were cut back, 0 bases at V and 6 bases at J, with 14 bases in the middle. Per the germline V gene, CDR1 is LGHNA and CDR2 is YSLEER. DNA of the CDR3: TGCGCCAGCAGCCAAGACAAAGGGGCTATTTCTGAAGCTTTCTTT. Translated: CASSQDKGAISEAFF.

The chain combines TRBV19 with TRBJ2-7; the match to TRBD1 covers 9 bases. Trimming took 3 bases from V and 4 from J; bases not matched to a gene: 13. This CDR3 has 17 residues. Germline V CDR1 and CDR2: LNHDA, SQIVND (reference sequence). CDR3: CASSIYSSGTGYYEQYF. CDR3 nucleotides: TGTGCCAGTAGTATTTATTCATCCGGGACAGGGTATTACGAGCAGTACTTC.

This chain uses TRBV4-1 with TRBJ2-7, with 14 bases aligning to TRBD2. This CDR3 contains 17 residues. Trimming took 4 bases from V and 6 from J; bases not matched to a gene: 11. From germline, CDR1 is MGHRA and CDR2 YSYEKL. The CDR3 protein is CASSRIRLAGGQGEQYF. The CDR3 nucleotides are TGCGCCAGCAGCCGAATTAGACTAGCGGGAGGGCAAGGCGAGCAGTACTTC.

CDR3 sequence (DNA): TGTGCCTGGTCAGGGCGTGGGAATCGAAACACCGGGGAGCTGTTTTTT. Translated, it gives CAWSGRGNRNTGELFF. V and J are TRBV30 and TRBJ2-2; D may be TRBD1 (5 bases). This CDR3 comprises 16 residues. Deletions cut 5 bases from V and 2 bases from J, with 18 bases between. Germline CDR1 and CDR2: GTSNPN and SVGIG (reference sequence).

The chain employs TRBV27 and TRBJ2-7; the D gene is possibly TRBD2 (6 bases). CDR1 is MNHEY and CDR2 is SMNVEV in the germline V gene (reference sequence). Deletions cut 3 bases from V and 2 bases from J, with 8 bases between. The length of the CDR3 is 13 residues. The CDR3 bases are TGTGCCAGCAGTTTGCGGGGCCCCTACGAGCAGTACTTC. Its protein is CASSLRGPYEQYF.

The CDR3 is CASSLDRGPYNEQFF. The CDR3, as DNA: TGCGCCAGCAGCCTGGACAGGGGTCCTTACAATGAGCAGTTCTTC. The rearrangement joins TRBV23-1 to TRBJ2-1, with 9 nucleotides matching TRBD1. TRBV23-1 qualifies as an ORF whose function is uncertain. The CDR3 totals 15 residues. Trimming took 6 bases from V and 4 from J; bases not matched to a gene: 7.